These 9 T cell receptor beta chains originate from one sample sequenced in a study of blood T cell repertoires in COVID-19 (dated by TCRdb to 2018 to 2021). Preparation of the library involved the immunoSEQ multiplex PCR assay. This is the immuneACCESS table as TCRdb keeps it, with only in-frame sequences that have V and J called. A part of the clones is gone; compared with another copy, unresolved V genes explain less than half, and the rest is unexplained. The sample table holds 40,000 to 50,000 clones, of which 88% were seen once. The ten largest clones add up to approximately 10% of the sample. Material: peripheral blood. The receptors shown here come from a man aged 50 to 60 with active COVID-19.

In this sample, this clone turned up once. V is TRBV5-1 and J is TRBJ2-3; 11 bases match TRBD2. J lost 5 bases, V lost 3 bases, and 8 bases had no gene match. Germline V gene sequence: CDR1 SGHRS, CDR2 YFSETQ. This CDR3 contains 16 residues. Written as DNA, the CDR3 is TGCGCCAGCAGCTATCATAGCGGGGGGGCGAGAGATACGCAGTATTTT. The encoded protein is CASSYHSGGARDTQYF.

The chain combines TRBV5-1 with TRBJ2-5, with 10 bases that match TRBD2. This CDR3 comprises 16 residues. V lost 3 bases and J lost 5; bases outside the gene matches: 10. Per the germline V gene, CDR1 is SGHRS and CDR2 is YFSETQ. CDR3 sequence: CASSSNLAGVAETQYF. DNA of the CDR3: TGCGCCAGCAGCTCCAATCTAGCGGGAGTAGCCGAGACCCAGTACTTC.

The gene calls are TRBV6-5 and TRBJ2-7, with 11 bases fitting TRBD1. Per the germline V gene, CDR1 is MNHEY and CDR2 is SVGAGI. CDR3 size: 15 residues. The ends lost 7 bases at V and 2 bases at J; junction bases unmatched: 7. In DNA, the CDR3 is TGTGCCAGCACCCACACGGGACAGGGGGCCTACGAGCAGTACTTC. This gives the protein CASTHTGQGAYEQYF.

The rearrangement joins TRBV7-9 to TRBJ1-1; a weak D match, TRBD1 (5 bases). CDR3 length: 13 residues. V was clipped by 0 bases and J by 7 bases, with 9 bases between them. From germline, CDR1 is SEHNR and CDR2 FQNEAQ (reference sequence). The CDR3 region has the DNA TGTGCCAGCAGCTTAGCGGGGGGTGATGAAGCTTTCTTT. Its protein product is CASSLAGGDEAFF.

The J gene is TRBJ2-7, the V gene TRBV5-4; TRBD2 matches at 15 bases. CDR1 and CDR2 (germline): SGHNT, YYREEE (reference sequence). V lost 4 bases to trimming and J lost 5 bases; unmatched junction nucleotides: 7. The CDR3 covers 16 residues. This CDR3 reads CASSLGTSGGLDEQYF. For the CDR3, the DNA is TGTGCCAGCAGCCTCGGGACTAGCGGGGGGTTAGACGAGCAGTACTTC. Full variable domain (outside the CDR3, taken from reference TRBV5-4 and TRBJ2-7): ETGVTQSPTHLIKTRGQQVTLRCSSQSGHNTVSWYQQALGQGPQFIFQYYREEENGRGNFPPRFSGLQFPNYSSELNVNALELDDSALYLCASSLGTSGGLDEQYFGPGTRLTVT.

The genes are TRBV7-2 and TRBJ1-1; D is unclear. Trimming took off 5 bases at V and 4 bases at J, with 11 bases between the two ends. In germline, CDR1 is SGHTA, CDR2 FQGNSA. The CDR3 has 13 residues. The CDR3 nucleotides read TGTGCCAGCAGCCTAGGAGGGAGCACTGAAGCTTTCTTT. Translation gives CASSLGGSTEAFF.

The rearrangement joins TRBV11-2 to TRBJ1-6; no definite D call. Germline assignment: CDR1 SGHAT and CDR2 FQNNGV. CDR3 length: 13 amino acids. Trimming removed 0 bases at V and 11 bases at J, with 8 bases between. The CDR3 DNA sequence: TGTGCCAGCAGCTTAGATTTACTGGCACCCCTCCACTTT. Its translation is CASSLDLLAPLHF.

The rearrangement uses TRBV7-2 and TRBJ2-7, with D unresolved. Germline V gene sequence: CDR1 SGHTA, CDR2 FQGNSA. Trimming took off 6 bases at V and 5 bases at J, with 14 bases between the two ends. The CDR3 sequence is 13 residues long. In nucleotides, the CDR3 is TGTGCCAGCAGTTCCCCCCCTATCCACGAGCAGTACTTC. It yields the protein CASSSPPIHEQYF. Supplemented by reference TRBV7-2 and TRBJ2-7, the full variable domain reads GAGVSQSPSNKVTEKGKDVELRCDPISGHTALYWYRQSLGQGLEFLIYFQGNSAPDKSGLPSDRFSAERTGGSVSTLTIQRTQQEDSAVYLCASSSPPIHEQYFGPGTRLTVT.

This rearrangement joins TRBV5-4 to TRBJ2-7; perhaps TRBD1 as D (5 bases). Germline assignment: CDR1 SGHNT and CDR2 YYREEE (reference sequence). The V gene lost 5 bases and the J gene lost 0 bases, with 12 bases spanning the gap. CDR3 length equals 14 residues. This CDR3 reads CASSGRRGSYEQYF. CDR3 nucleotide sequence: TGTGCCAGCAGTGGCCGTAGGGGCTCCTACGAGCAGTACTTC.